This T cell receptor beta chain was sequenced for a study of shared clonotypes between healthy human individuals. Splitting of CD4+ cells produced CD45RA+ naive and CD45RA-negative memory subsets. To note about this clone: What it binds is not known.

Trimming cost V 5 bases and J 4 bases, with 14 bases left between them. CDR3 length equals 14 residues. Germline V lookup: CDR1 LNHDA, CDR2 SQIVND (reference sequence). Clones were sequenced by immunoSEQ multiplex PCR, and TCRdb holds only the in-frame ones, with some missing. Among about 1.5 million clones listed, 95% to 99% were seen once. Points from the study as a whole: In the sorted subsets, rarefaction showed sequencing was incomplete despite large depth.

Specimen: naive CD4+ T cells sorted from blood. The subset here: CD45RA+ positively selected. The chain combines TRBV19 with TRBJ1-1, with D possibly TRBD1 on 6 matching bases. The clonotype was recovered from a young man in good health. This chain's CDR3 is CASSPDRLVTEAFF. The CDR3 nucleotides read TGTGCCAGTAGTCCCGACAGGTTGGTCACTGAAGCTTTCTTT.